This is a list of T cell receptor beta chains from one sample in a study of control samples from healthy donors and cancer patients. Here immunoSEQ multiplex PCR was the method, and the copy in TCRdb shows in-frame clones only, minus some. The table records about 80,000 clones, roughly 89% of them present only once. What was sequenced was blood. Every receptor here comes from a man aged 45-65 years in good health. Both conserved end residues are part of each CDR3. Each record gives: clone size, J gene, D gene, V gene, CDR3 DNA, CDR3 protein. A D gene is named only where the DNA matches it firmly. Size values are once, few and many counts, or a class for expanded clones, and some rows have none.

>-|TRBJ2-7|TRBD1|TRBV10-3
TGTGCCATCAGTGAGGACAGGGGGCTCGAGCAGTACTTC
CAISEDRGLEQYF
>few|TRBJ1-4|-|TRBV11-2
TGTGCCAGCAGTCTCAACTTAGAAAATGAAAAACTGTTTTTT
CASSLNLENEKLFF
>-|TRBJ2-5|-|TRBV30
TGTGCCTGGAGTCGGACAGCTAAAGAGACCCAGTACTTC
CAWSRTAKETQYF
>-|TRBJ1-1|-|TRBV27
TGTGCCTCTTGGGCGAGGACTGAAGCTTTCTTT
CASWARTEAFF
>-|TRBJ1-1|-|TRBV6-5
TGTGCCAGCAGTTCTGGGTGGGGTCGAACTGAAGCTTTCTTT
CASSSGWGRTEAFF
>-|TRBJ2-6|-|TRBV6-1
TGTGCCAGCAGTGAAGTAGCTGGCTCTGGGGCCAACGTCCTGACTTTC
CASSEVAGSGANVLTF
>-|TRBJ2-2|-|TRBV14
TGTGCCAGCAGCCAAGATTTTCGGTACACCGGGGAGCTGTTTTTT
CASSQDFRYTGELFF
>once|TRBJ1-6|-|TRBV20-1
TGCAGTGCTAGTAGCCTGGGGCGGGATTCACCCCTCCACTTT
CSASSLGRDSPLHF
>-|TRBJ1-3|-|TRBV3-1/TRBV3-2
TGTGCCAGCAGCCGCGCCACGGGTGGAAACACCATATATTTT
CASSRATGGNTIYF
>-|TRBJ1-2|TRBD1|TRBV6-5
TGTGCCAGCAGACCAGGGACAGCTAACTATGGCTACACCTTC
CASRPGTANYGYTF
>-|TRBJ2-5|TRBD2|TRBV5-1
TGCGCCAGCAGCCTCCAACTTTCAGCGGGGGGCTTGGAGACCCAGTACTTC
CASSLQLSAGGLETQYF
>once|TRBJ2-1|TRBD1|TRBV27
TGTGCCAGCAGTTTATCAGGGGGCGCGACCCTGGGGCATGAGCAGTTCTTC
CASSLSGGATLGHEQFF
>-|TRBJ2-5|TRBD2|TRBV27
TGTGCCAGCAGCCGACTAGCGGGGAGACAAGAGACCCAGTACTTC
CASSRLAGRQETQYF
>-|TRBJ2-1|-|TRBV11-2
TGTGCCAGCAGCTCCCGGGAGCGCTCCTACAATGAGCAGTTCTTC
CASSSRERSYNEQFF
>-|TRBJ2-6|-|TRBV9
TGTGCCAGCAGCGCATACAGGGCTGGGGCCAACGTCCTGACTTTC
CASSAYRAGANVLTF
>-|TRBJ1-1|-|TRBV6-5
TGTGCCACAGGGGAGATGAACACTGAAGCTTTCTTT
CATGEMNTEAFF
>few|TRBJ1-5|TRBD1|TRBV7-9
TGTGCCAGCAGCTTAGGGCCGCTTGGGTTTGTGGCAGGGGGGCAGCCCCAGCATTTT
CASSLGPLGFVAGGQPQHF
>-|TRBJ1-1|-|TRBV14
TGTGCCAGCAGCCGAGACTCCCTGATGGCTTTCTTT
CASSRDSLMAFF
>-|TRBJ1-2|-|TRBV5-6
TGTGCCAGCAGCCTGGGGGGTGTCGGGGATGGCTACACCTTC
CASSLGGVGDGYTF
>-|TRBJ1-4|-|TRBV19
TGTGCCAGTAGTATGACAGGAAATGAAAAACTGTTTTTT
CASSMTGNEKLFF